This T cell receptor beta chain comes out of a study of blood T cell repertoires in COVID-19. The overall study: T cells, B-cell-depleted T cells, or PBMCs provided the cDNA or gDNA that served as material.

The V gene's germline CDR1 is LNHDA and CDR2 SQIVND (reference sequence). V was pared by 9 bases and J by 7 bases, with 16 bases between. The CDR3 length is 14 residues. Data came from immunoSEQ multiplex PCR; TCRdb stores just in-frame clones and leaves some out. This table holds around 170,000 clones, 80% to 90% found once. This rearrangement joins TRBV19 to TRBJ1-6; no clear D. Material: peripheral blood. The clonotype comes from a man aged 25-45 years with active or convalescent COVID-19. Here the CDR3 reads CASDTREFNSPLHF. CDR3 nucleotide sequence: TGTGCCAGCGACACACGGGAATTCAATTCACCCCTCCACTTT.